The source of this T cell receptor beta chain is a study of shared clonotypes between healthy human individuals. Study-level results: Naive subsets tended to show greater estimated richness than memory subsets.

Note on this clone: Its specificity is unknown.

Trimming removed 4 bases from V and 0 bases from J; junction bases left unmatched: 8. Looked up from germline, CDR1 is SNHLY and CDR2 is FYNNEI. The length of the CDR3 is 16 residues. Clones were read by immunoSEQ multiplex PCR, and TCRdb kept only the in-frame ones, dropping some. The sample gives a few million clones, around 95% of which show up once; over 0.1% is in the top ten. The sequence came from a man younger than 35 in good health. Sample: naive CD4+ T cells sorted from blood. Subset specified: CD45RA+ positively selected. The J gene is TRBJ2-7, the V gene TRBV2, with 8 bases fitting TRBD1. Written as DNA, the CDR3 is TGTGCCAGCAGTGTATCAGACAGGGGACTCTCCTACGAGCAGTACTTC. Translation: CASSVSDRGLSYEQYF. The variable domain in full, completed from reference TRBV2 and TRBJ2-7, reads EPEVTQTPSHQVTQMGQEVILRCVPISNHLYFYWYRQILGQKVEFLVSFYNNEISEKSEIFDDQFSVERPDGSNFTLKIRSTKLEDSAMYFCASSVSDRGLSYEQYFGPGTRLTVT.